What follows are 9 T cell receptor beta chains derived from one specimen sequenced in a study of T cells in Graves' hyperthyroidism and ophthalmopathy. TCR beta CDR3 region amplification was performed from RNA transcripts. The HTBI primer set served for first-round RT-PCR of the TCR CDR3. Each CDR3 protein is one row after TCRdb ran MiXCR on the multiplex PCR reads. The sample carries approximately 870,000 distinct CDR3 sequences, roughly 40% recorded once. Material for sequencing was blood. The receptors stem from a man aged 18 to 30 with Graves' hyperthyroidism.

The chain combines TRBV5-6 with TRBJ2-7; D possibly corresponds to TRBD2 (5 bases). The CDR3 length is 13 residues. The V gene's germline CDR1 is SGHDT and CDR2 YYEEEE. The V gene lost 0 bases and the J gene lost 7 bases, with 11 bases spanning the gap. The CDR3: CASSLANTGEQYF. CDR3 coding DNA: TGTGCCAGCAGCTTGGCCAATACGGGGGAGCAGTACTTC.

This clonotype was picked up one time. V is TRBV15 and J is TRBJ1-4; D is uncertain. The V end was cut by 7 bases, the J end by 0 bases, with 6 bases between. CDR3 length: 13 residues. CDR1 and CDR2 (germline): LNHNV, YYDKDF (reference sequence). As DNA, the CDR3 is TGTGCCACCACCCTCGCAACTAATGAAAAACTGTTTTTT. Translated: CATTLATNEKLFF.

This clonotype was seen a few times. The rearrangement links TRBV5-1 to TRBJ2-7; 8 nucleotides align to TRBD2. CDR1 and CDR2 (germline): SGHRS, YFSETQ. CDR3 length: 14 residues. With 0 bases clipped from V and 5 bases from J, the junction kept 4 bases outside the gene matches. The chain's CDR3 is CASSLGSGVHEQYF. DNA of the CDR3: TGCGCCAGCAGCTTGGGTAGCGGGGTGCACGAGCAGTACTTC.

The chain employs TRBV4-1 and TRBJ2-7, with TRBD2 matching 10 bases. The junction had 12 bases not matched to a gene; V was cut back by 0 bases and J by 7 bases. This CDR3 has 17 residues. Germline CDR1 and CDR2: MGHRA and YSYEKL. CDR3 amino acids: CASSQDGAGLAGVEQYF. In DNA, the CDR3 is TGCGCCAGCAGCCAAGATGGGGCAGGGCTAGCGGGAGTTGAGCAGTACTTC.

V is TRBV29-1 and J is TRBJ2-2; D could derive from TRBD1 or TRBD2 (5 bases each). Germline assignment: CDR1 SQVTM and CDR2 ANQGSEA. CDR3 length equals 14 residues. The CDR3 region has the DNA TGCATCCGCCCTCGGGGCAAATTGGCCGGGGAGCTGTTTTTT. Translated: CIRPRGKLAGELFF.

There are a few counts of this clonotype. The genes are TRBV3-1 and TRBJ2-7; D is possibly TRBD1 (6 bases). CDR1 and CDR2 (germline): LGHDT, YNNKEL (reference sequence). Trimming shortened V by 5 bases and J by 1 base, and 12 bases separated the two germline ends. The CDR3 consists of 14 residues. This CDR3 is CASSGGQLSYEQYF. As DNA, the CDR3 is TGTGCCAGCAGCGGCGGACAGCTATCCTACGAGCAGTACTTC.

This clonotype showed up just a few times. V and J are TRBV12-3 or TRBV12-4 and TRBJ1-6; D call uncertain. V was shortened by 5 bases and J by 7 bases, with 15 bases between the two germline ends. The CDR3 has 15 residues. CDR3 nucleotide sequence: TGTGCCAGCAGTACCCGAGGTCTGGAGAATTCACCCCTCCACTTT. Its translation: CASSTRGLENSPLHF.

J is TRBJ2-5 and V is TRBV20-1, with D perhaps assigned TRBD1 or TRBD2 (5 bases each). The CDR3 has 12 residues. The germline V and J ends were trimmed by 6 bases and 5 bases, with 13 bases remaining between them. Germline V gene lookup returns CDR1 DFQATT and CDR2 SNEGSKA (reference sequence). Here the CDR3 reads CSASVGTETQYF. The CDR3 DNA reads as TGCAGTGCGTCAGTGGGGACCGAGACCCAGTACTTC.

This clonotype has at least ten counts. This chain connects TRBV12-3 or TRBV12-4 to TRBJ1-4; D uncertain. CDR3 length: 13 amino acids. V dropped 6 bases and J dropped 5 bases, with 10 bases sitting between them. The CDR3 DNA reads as TGTGCCAGCAGACGCGACGGGAATGAAAAACTGTTTTTT. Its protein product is CASRRDGNEKLFF.